What follows describes a single T cell receptor (beta chain). Its specificity is unknown. The data are from a study of PD-L1 blockade in urothelial cancer. About the research overall: Researchers found blood samples held a median of approximately 150,000 T cells.

Study-level findings and limits: Stronger expansion of tumor-associated clones in blood at 3 weeks distinguished durable-benefit patients.

As for time point: pretreatment peripheral blood. TCRdb keeps only in-frame clones here, not all; method: immunoSEQ multiplex PCR. The table has approximately 79,000 clones, approximately 86% seen once. The source of this sequence is a man in his forties with urothelial cancer. Sequences were derived from PBMCs, sampled around atezolizumab (anti-PD-L1) treatment.

The CDR3 reads CTSSQDRRDRGGPRTYNEQFF. For the CDR3, the DNA is TGCACCAGCAGCCAAGATCGTAGGGACAGGGGGGGACCACGCACCTACAATGAGCAGTTCTTC. The genes are TRBV1 and TRBJ2-1; the table's TRBD1 call for D was not verified on the DNA. TRBV1 is labeled a pseudogene. The CDR3 covers 21 residues.